The 8 T cell receptor beta chains in this list originate from one sample, sequenced in a study of blood T cells in healthy people across ages. Combining a sample-barcoded 5' primer with a J-beta primer mix, a second PCR ran for roughly 7 to 12 cycles. TCRdb reprocessed the 5' RACE reads with MiXCR, giving one entry per CDR3 protein. The top ten clones hold around 21% of a sample with about a million distinct CDR3 sequences, just over 50% of them seen once. The sample was blood. Every receptor here comes from a woman aged 55-70 years in good health.

This clonotype was seen more than once but under ten times. The CDR3 loop is CASSSASGSKAGELFF. The CDR3 DNA reads as TGTGCCAGCAGCTCTGCTAGCGGGAGTAAGGCCGGGGAGCTGTTTTTT. The V gene is TRBV5-5, the J gene TRBJ2-2; 10 nucleotides agree with TRBD2. Germline values: CDR1 SGHKS, CDR2 YYEKEE (reference sequence). There are 16 residues in the CDR3. The J segment lost 6 bases and the V segment lost 3 bases, leaving 8 bases of the junction unmatched.

The rearrangement uses TRBV7-2 and TRBJ1-2; D perhaps matches TRBD1 (6 bases). Germline V gives CDR1 SGHTA, CDR2 FQGNSA. Trimming took 6 bases from V and 8 from J, leaving 13 bases between them. The CDR3 sequence is 12 residues long. The CDR3, as DNA: TGTGCCAGCAGTCGGACCCAGGGGGGCTACACCTTC. Translation gives CASSRTQGGYTF.

V gene TRBV27 combines with J gene TRBJ2-3; D is perhaps TRBD2 (5 bases). With 1 base removed from V and 6 bases from J, the gap between germline ends came to 11 bases. The CDR3 sequence is 14 residues long. In germline, CDR1 is MNHEY, CDR2 SMNVEV (reference sequence). CDR3 region: CASSLFASLDTQYF. The CDR3, as DNA: TGTGCCAGCAGTTTATTCGCTAGCCTGGATACGCAGTATTTT.

The gene calls are TRBV7-2 and TRBJ1-4, with D perhaps TRBD1 (6 bases). This CDR3 region has 16 residues. Germline V gives CDR1 SGHTA, CDR2 FQGNSA. The V gene lost 1 base and the J gene lost 8 bases, with 17 bases spanning the gap. The CDR3 reads CASSLGSEQGGEKLFF. The CDR3 DNA is TGTGCCAGCAGCTTAGGCTCCGAACAGGGTGGAGAAAAACTGTTTTTT.

This clonotype was seen many times. One junction end disagrees with the germline gene, perhaps due to a read error. J is TRBJ2-5 and V is TRBV5-1, with D hard to call. CDR1 is SGHRS and CDR2 is YFSETQ in the germline V gene. The length of the CDR3 is 11 residues. In nucleotides, the CDR3 is TGTGCCAGCAGCTCGGTAGAGACCCAGTACTTC. It yields the protein CASSSVETQYF. Full variable domain (remainder filled in from reference TRBV5-1 and TRBJ2-5): KAGVTQTPRYLIKTRGQQVTLSCSPISGHRSVSWYQQTPGQGLQFLFEYFSETQRNKGNFPGRFSGRQFSNSRSEMNVSTLELGDSALYLCASSSVETQYFGPGTRLLVL.

Only a few counts were recorded for this clonotype. The chain recombines TRBV7-2 with TRBJ1-2; D uncertain. Looked up from germline, CDR1 is SGHTA and CDR2 is FQGNSA. The CDR3 is 14 residues long. V was cut by 3 bases and J by 0 bases, with 8 bases left in between. DNA for the CDR3: TGTGCCAGCAGCTTGTTTCAGGCTAACTATGGCTACACCTTC. Its translation is CASSLFQANYGYTF. Complete variable domain (other parts from reference TRBV7-2 and TRBJ1-2): GAGVSQSPSNKVTEKGKDVELRCDPISGHTALYWYRQSLGQGLEFLIYFQGNSAPDKSGLPSDRFSAERTGGSVSTLTIQRTQQEDSAVYLCASSLFQANYGYTFGSGTRLTVV.

This chain links TRBV28 with TRBJ2-7; D is unresolved. This CDR3 is built from 14 residues. The ends were cut back, 8 bases at V and 3 bases at J, with 17 bases in the middle. In germline, CDR1 is MDHEN, CDR2 SYDVKM. CDR3 amino acids: CASLGRRVGYEQYF. CDR3 in DNA: TGTGCCAGCTTAGGAAGGCGTGTCGGCTACGAGCAGTACTTC.

The chain has TRBV4-3 and TRBJ2-7, with no clear D. The germline CDR1 and CDR2 sequences are LGHNA and YSLEER. This CDR3 is 15 amino acids long. Trimming shortened V by 4 bases and J by 0 bases, and 13 bases separated the two germline ends. The CDR3 nucleotides are TGCGCCAGCAGCCTAGGGCTTGGTGGCTCCTACGAGCAGTACTTC. Translation gives CASSLGLGGSYEQYF.